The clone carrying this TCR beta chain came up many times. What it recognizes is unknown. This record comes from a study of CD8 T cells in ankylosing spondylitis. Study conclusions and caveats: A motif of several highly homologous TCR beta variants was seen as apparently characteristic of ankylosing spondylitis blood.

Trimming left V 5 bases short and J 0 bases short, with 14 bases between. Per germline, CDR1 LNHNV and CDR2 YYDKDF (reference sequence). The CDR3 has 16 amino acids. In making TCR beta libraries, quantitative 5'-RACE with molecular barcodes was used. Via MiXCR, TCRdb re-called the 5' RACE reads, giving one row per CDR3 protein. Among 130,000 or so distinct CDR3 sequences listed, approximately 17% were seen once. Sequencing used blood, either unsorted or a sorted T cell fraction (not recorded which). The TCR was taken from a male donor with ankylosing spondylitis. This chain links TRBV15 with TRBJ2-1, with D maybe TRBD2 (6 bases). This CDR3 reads CATSSPLADSYNEQFF. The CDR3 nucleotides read TGTGCCACCAGCTCCCCATTAGCGGACTCCTACAATGAGCAGTTCTTC.